Below, 17 T cell receptor beta chains from the same sample are listed, as sequenced in a study of cytomegalovirus exposure and HLA in healthy donors. 60 Vbeta and 13 Jbeta primers were used in PCR. Sequencing used immunoSEQ multiplex PCR; TCRdb keeps in-frame clones, though not all of them. The sample carries 140,000 to 150,000 clones, approximately 82% recorded once. Input material: PBMCs. The origin of the receptors is a woman aged 55-70 years in good health and CMV-seropositive.

The rearrangement uses TRBV7-9 and TRBJ2-1; TRBD2 aligns across 13 bases. The J segment lost 7 bases and the V segment lost 5 bases, leaving 8 bases of the junction unmatched. The CDR3 has 16 residues. Germline CDR1 SEHNR, CDR2 FQNEAQ (reference sequence). This CDR3 is CASSLPGLAGNNEQFF. CDR3 DNA: TGTGCCAGCAGCCTCCCGGGACTAGCGGGGAATAATGAGCAGTTCTTC. The full variable domain, completed using reference TRBV7-9 and TRBJ2-1, is DTGVSQNPRHKITKRGQNVTFRCDPISEHNRLYWYRQTLGQGPEFLTYFQNEAQLEKSRLLSDRFSAERPKGSFSTLEIQRTEQGDSAMYLCASSLPGLAGNNEQFFGPGTRLTVL.

The CDR3, as DNA: TGCGCCAGCAGGGTTACTAGCGGCTACGAGCAGTACTTC. Translating it yields CASRVTSGYEQYF. The chain couples TRBV5-1 to TRBJ2-7; TRBD2 aligns across 8 bases. Germline CDR1 is SGHRS and CDR2 is YFSETQ. The CDR3 runs to 13 residues. V dropped 5 bases and J dropped 3; count of bases not matched to a gene: 4.

This chain links TRBV27 with TRBJ1-2; a possible D gene is TRBD1 (5 bases). CDR3 length: 13 amino acids. V gave up 3 bases and J gave up 6 bases, with 11 bases separating them. Germline values: CDR1 MNHEY, CDR2 SMNVEV (reference sequence). The CDR3 protein is CASSFSQGHGYTF. For the CDR3, the DNA is TGTGCCAGCAGTTTTTCCCAGGGCCATGGCTACACCTTC.

The chain couples TRBV27 to TRBJ2-7; 9 bases match TRBD1. The CDR3 is 13 amino acids. V lost 10 bases and J lost 6; bases outside the gene matches: 10. Per germline, CDR1 MNHEY and CDR2 SMNVEV (reference sequence). This CDR3 is CATTLGQGAEQYF. The CDR3, as DNA: TGTGCCACCACCTTGGGACAGGGAGCCGAGCAGTACTTC.

This chain connects TRBV28 to TRBJ1-5; D is uncertain. From germline, CDR1 is MDHEN and CDR2 SYDVKM. Trimming took off 11 bases at V and 3 bases at J, with 11 bases between the two ends. The CDR3 runs 12 residues. CDR3 DNA sequence: TGTGCCCTTGGGCAGGACAATCAGCCCCAGCATTTT. This translates into CALGQDNQPQHF. The full variable domain, rest sourced from reference TRBV28 and TRBJ1-5, is DVKVTQSSRYLVKRTGEKVFLECVQDMDHENMFWYRQDPGLGLRLIYFSYDVKMKEKGDIPEGYSVSREKKERFSLILESASTNQTSMYLCALGQDNQPQHFGDGTRLSIL.

This clone was observed a few times. The chain uses TRBV6-6 and TRBJ1-1, with a weak D call TRBD1 (6 bases). V dropped 4 bases and J dropped 11 bases, with 11 bases sitting between them. The length of the CDR3 is 11 residues. The germline V gene encodes CDR1 MNHNY and CDR2 SVGAGI (reference sequence). The CDR3 spells CASSFGQRAFF. The DNA for the CDR3 is TGTGCCAGCAGTTTCGGACAGAGGGCTTTCTTT.

In this sample, this clone turned up once. The chain employs TRBV18 and TRBJ1-4; no firm D call. Germline CDR1 KGHSH, CDR2 LQKENI. V dropped 2 bases and J dropped 0 bases, with 7 bases sitting between them. This CDR3 has 15 amino acids. The CDR3 loop reads CASSPRQATNEKLFF. The DNA for the CDR3 is TGTGCCAGCTCACCAAGACAAGCAACTAATGAAAAACTGTTTTTT.

The chain employs TRBV19 and TRBJ1-5; D not certain. This CDR3 has 12 amino acids. The germline V and J ends were trimmed by 6 bases and 11 bases, with 14 bases remaining between them. Germline lookup yields CDR1 LNHDA and CDR2 SQIVND (reference sequence). In DNA form, the CDR3 reads TGTGCCAGTAGGGGTGACGGGGTAACCCAGCATTTT. As protein: CASRGDGVTQHF.

The chain uses TRBV5-1 and TRBJ2-7, with 10 bases matching TRBD2. Trimming cost V 4 bases and J 5 bases; bases outside gene matches: 18. This CDR3 is built from 18 residues. Per the germline V gene, CDR1 is SGHRS and CDR2 is YFSETQ. The DNA of the CDR3 is TGCGCCAGCAGCAGGGGGGATAGCGGGAGGAATCTGAGGGACGAGCAGTACTTC. Translated: CASSRGDSGRNLRDEQYF.

This chain joins TRBV6-5 and TRBJ1-4; a possible D gene is TRBD1 (5 bases). Trimming stripped 6 bases from V and 0 bases from J, with 11 bases between. The CDR3 has 15 amino acids. Germline-derived CDR1 and CDR2 are MNHEY and SVGAGI. CDR3: CASRFSGTTNEKLFF. Written as DNA, the CDR3 is TGTGCCAGCAGGTTCTCAGGGACAACTAATGAAAAACTGTTTTTT.

The V call is TRBV10-3, the J call TRBJ2-7; TRBD2 matches 11 bases. CDR1 and CDR2 from the germline V gene are ENHRY and SYGVKD. The CDR3 covers 15 residues. V gave up 6 bases and J gave up 7 bases; unmatched junction bases: 11. CDR3 sequence (DNA): TGTGCCATCAGCTCCGGGACTAGCGGAAAAGGGGAGCAGTACTTC. Protein product: CAISSGTSGKGEQYF.

The chain joins TRBV28 to TRBJ2-7; 11 bases match TRBD2. The CDR3 spans 12 residues. Germline V gene lookup returns CDR1 MDHEN and CDR2 SYDVKM. With 10 bases clipped from V and 4 bases from J, the junction kept 3 bases outside the gene matches. The chain's CDR3 is CAISGRGYEQYF. DNA of the CDR3: TGTGCCATTAGCGGGAGGGGGTACGAGCAGTACTTC.

J is TRBJ2-5 and V is TRBV29-1; D not certain. CDR1 is SQVTM and CDR2 is ANQGSEA in the germline V gene. Trimming took 7 bases from V and 6 from J, leaving 12 bases between them. CDR3 length: 11 residues. The CDR3 DNA is TGCAGCGCCGGGTCGCGGAAGACCCAGTACTTC. Residues: CSAGSRKTQYF.

The chain joins TRBV30 to TRBJ2-5; TRBD2 might be the D (5 bases). V shed 2 bases and J shed 5 bases, with 12 bases lying between them. CDR3 length: 13 amino acids. The germline CDR1 and CDR2 sequences are GTSNPN and SVGIG (reference sequence). CDR3 amino acids: CAWSRGMMETQYF. The DNA of the CDR3 is TGTGCCTGGAGTAGAGGGATGATGGAGACCCAGTACTTC.

This clone was recorded only once. The gene calls are TRBV13 and TRBJ2-2; no clear D. V was clipped by 1 base and J by 4 bases, with 4 bases between them. CDR1 and CDR2 from the germline V gene are PRHDT and FYEKMQ (reference sequence). This CDR3 has 13 amino acids. For the CDR3, the DNA is TGTGCCAGCAGCTTAGATATCACCGGGGAGCTGTTTTTT. Its translation is CASSLDITGELFF.

This chain links TRBV28 with TRBJ2-7; tentative D call: TRBD1 (5 bases). With 6 bases removed from V and 6 bases from J, the gap between germline ends came to 12 bases. Germline-derived CDR1 and CDR2 are MDHEN and SYDVKM. CDR3 length: 12 amino acids. The DNA of the CDR3 is TGTGCCAGCAGACTGACAGTGGGCGAGCAGTACTTC. Its translation: CASRLTVGEQYF.

This chain links TRBV18 with TRBJ2-5, with TRBD2 matching over 7 bases. This CDR3 spans 14 amino acids. Unmatched junction bases numbered 5, after V lost 3 bases and J lost 4 bases. Germline lookup yields CDR1 KGHSH and CDR2 LQKENI. The CDR3 reads CASSPAGVGETQYF. DNA of the CDR3: TGTGCCAGCTCACCGGCGGGAGTCGGAGAGACCCAGTACTTC.